The clone carrying this TCR beta chain was observed a handful of times. Antigen unknown. Treatment described: 15 to 20 received Ad26.COV2.S at low or high dose, single or two shots; five or six received placebo; per-sample allocation not given. Samples were taken on day 63 after the first vaccine or placebo injection. The individual, an adult aged 18-55 years, was a donor in Boston. As its vector, the vaccine had Ad26, which expressed Wuhan-strain SARS-CoV-2 spike. This sample was taken from a study of Ad26.COV2.S vaccination and SARS-CoV-2 variants. Findings and limits, study-wide: People who got the vaccine or the placebo had similar non-spike TCR breadth.

The data were produced by immunoSEQ multiplex PCR, yet TCRdb's version contains in-frame clones alone and is incomplete. This sample carries 380,000 or so clones, 88% of them seen once, and the ten largest clones take approximately 5.9%. Sequencing was performed on peripheral blood, taken in a trial of Ad26.COV2.S vaccine versus placebo. This receptor was taken from a person aged 18-60 years who received the Ad26.COV2.S COVID-19 vaccine or a placebo.

The CDR3 reads CASSPPGMRANVLTF. CDR3 in DNA: TGTGCCAGCAGCCCCCCTGGGATGAGGGCCAACGTCCTGACTTTC. This chain connects TRBV7-8 to TRBJ2-6, with no clear D. V gave up 5 bases and J gave up 5 bases, with 13 bases separating them. CDR3 size: 15 residues. The germline gives CDR1 SGHVS, CDR2 FQNEAQ.